This T cell receptor beta chain was found in a study of CD8 T cells in Susac syndrome. Reverse transcription of about 0.5 to 1 ug RNA was carried out with random hexamers. TCRdb used MiXCR to reprocess the immunoSEQ multiplex PCR reads, holding one entry per CDR3 protein. The sample has about 66,000 distinct CDR3 sequences, about 94% seen once. The CDR3 covers 13 residues. Between the trimmed V and J ends, which lost 1 base and 3 bases, there was a span of 9 bases. Germline CDR1 is SQVTM and CDR2 is ANQGSEA. The gene calls are TRBV29-1 and TRBJ1-2; D ambiguous. The source of this sequence is a human donor with multiple sclerosis. Source material: CD8+ T cells from PBMCs. The chain's CDR3 is CSVEARWDYGYTF. CDR3 DNA sequence: TGCAGCGTTGAAGCCCGGTGGGACTATGGCTACACCTTC. Drawing the rest from reference TRBV29-1 and TRBJ1-2, the complete variable domain is SAVISQKPSRDICQRGTSLTIQCQVDSQVTMMFWYRQQPGQSLTLIATANQGSEATYESGFVIDKFPISRPNLTFSTLTVSNMSPEDSSIYLCSVEARWDYGYTFGSGTRLTVV.